The TCR beta chain under discussion was sequenced for a study of T cell changes during pregnancy in multiple sclerosis. Assay: immunoSEQ multiplex PCR; the TCRdb copy retains only in-frame clones and omits some. The table has about 61,000 clones, 70% to 90% seen once. This CDR3 spans 13 amino acids. The germline gives CDR1 GTSNPN, CDR2 SVGIG (reference sequence). Trimming at V came to 7 bases and at J to 4 bases, leaving 6 bases not matched to a gene. This sequence originates from a female donor in good health, enrolled as a control in a pregnancy study. The source material was peripheral blood, sampled in the first trimester of pregnancy. J is TRBJ1-4 and V is TRBV30; 7 bases line up with TRBD1. The CDR3 bases are TGTGCCTCGTCGACAGGGAGTAATGAAAAACTGTTTTTT. This codes for CASSTGSNEKLFF.